The rows below give T cell receptor beta chains drawn from one sample of a study of T cells in pancreatic ductal adenocarcinoma. Method: immunoSEQ multiplex PCR; TCRdb's copy keeps in-frame clones and lacks some. Of 85,000 to 120,000 clones detected, nearly 95% appear once; the ten largest clones hold 3.1%. The material sequenced was PBMCs. These receptors were collected from a human donor with pancreatic ductal adenocarcinoma. Each CDR3 is given with its conserved first and last residue.

V gene,J gene,CDR3 protein
TRBV9,TRBJ2-2,CASSAGINTGELFF
TRBV5-1,TRBJ2-7,CASSLSSGSYEQYF
TRBV30,TRBJ2-7,CAWSVQGDEQYF
TRBV5-1,TRBJ2-5,CASRTDRGVETQYF
TRBV4-2,TRBJ2-2,CASSQEMRVRTGELFF
TRBV5-4,TRBJ2-3,CASSSRLASSTDTQYF
TRBV11-2,TRBJ2-1,CASSLVETGFRNEQFF
TRBV29-1,TRBJ2-7,CSVLDSAKLKQYF
TRBV27,TRBJ2-7,CASKCAYEQYF
TRBV28,TRBJ2-1,CASSLLRGSYNEQFF
TRBV7-3,TRBJ2-1,CASSLSGSPYNEQFF
TRBV6-1,TRBJ2-7,CASSDRVEQYF
TRBV5-1,TRBJ1-1,CASSLVQGAPAFF
TRBV18,TRBJ2-3,CASSQGLAGDTQYF
TRBV6-5,TRBJ2-7,CASSPPGGLRREQYF
TRBV18,TRBJ2-2,CASSPYFNTGELFF
TRBV7-9,TRBJ2-7,CATRPTRDEQYF
TRBV11-2,TRBJ2-1,CASSLEAGGQNEQFF
TRBV19,TRBJ2-5,CASSTPPGQGKETQYF
TRBV27,TRBJ2-7,CASWEGDEQYF
TRBV15,TRBJ2-7,CATSGETGGYEQYF
TRBV6-1,TRBJ1-1,CASSETAGRRAFF
TRBV5-4,TRBJ2-3,CASSWTSGSAGTQYF
TRBV28,TRBJ2-7,CASSPLGSGSYEQYF
TRBV18,TRBJ2-7,CASSPPGLATYEQYF
TRBV28,TRBJ2-3,CASSPSGRGTDTQYF
TRBV6-4,TRBJ1-1,CASSEQPNTEAFF
TRBV2,TRBJ1-1,CASSTGFTEAFF
TRBV5-1,TRBJ2-1,CASSTGTSGLTNEQFF
TRBV23-1,TRBJ2-2,CASSQSRLAGGQTGELFF
TRBV19,TRBJ1-1,CASSSRDRGRFTEAFF
TRBV5-6,TRBJ2-7,CASSFGGIATEQYF
TRBV5-1,TRBJ2-1,CASSLVRTGHNEQFF
TRBV27,TRBJ1-1,CASSLQGGPEAFF
TRBV15,TRBJ1-5,CATSSIHAGINQPQHF
TRBV5-1,TRBJ2-5,CASSPGGVQETQYF
TRBV7-3,TRBJ2-2,CASSLLAGVSTGELFF
TRBV5-6,TRBJ1-1,CASSFGQGYTEAFF
TRBV19,TRBJ2-2,CASSILAGGTGELFF
TRBV4-1,TRBJ2-1,CASSQVIREEDNNEQFF
TRBV19,TRBJ1-5,CASSPGTALDQPQHF
TRBV5-4,TRBJ2-1,CASSREARSYNEQFF
TRBV6-5,TRBJ2-7,CASSPSAQRFYEQYF
TRBV2,TRBJ1-1,CASTLDREREAFF
TRBV5-4,TRBJ2-1,CASTSPYNEQFF
TRBV25-1,TRBJ2-5,CASSDAQGRVQETQYF
TRBV5-8,TRBJ2-7,CASSLPGTVYEQYF
TRBV18,TRBJ2-7,CASSGQGDSYEQYF
TRBV7-4,TRBJ2-2,CASSPLSGRGTGELFF
TRBV5-1,TRBJ2-3,CASSLGLADTDTQYF
TRBV4-3,TRBJ2-1,CASSQDEQLGEQFF
TRBV13,TRBJ1-1,CASSSGGSNTEAFF
TRBV5-3,TRBJ2-2,CARSLVWGGVCTGELFF
TRBV7-2,TRBJ2-4,CASSPTGIKNKNIQYF